A single sample gave rise to the 5 T cell receptor beta chains below, sequenced in a study of cytomegalovirus exposure and HLA in healthy donors. Both 60 Vbeta primers and 13 Jbeta primers went into the PCR. The assay was immunoSEQ multiplex PCR, and TCRdb's table has in-frame clones only and misses some. The sample includes more than 140,000 clones, around 80% of them seen just once. Source material: PBMCs. The receptors derive from a man aged 35 to 55 in good health and CMV-seronegative.

The chain carries TRBV7-9 and TRBJ2-6, with D maybe TRBD1 (5 bases). The CDR3 extends over 14 amino acids. Trimming left V 5 bases short and J 2 bases short, with 7 bases between. Per germline, CDR1 SEHNR and CDR2 FQNEAQ (reference sequence). CDR3 DNA: TGTGCCAGCAGCGACAGCCCTGGGGCCAACGTCCTGACTTTC. This encodes CASSDSPGANVLTF. Combining the CDR3 with reference TRBV7-9 and TRBJ2-6 gives the whole variable domain DTGVSQNPRHKITKRGQNVTFRCDPISEHNRLYWYRQTLGQGPEFLTYFQNEAQLEKSRLLSDRFSAERPKGSFSTLEIQRTEQGDSAMYLCASSDSPGANVLTFGAGSRLTVL.

The genes are TRBV21-1 and TRBJ1-5; the table's D gene call, TRBD1, was not cross checked with the DNA. TRBV21-1 is noted as a pseudogene. This CDR3 has 14 residues. DNA for the CDR3: TGTGCCAGCAGCGGTTACAGGCCACGTCAGCCCCAGCATTTT. This translates into CASSGYRPRQPQHF.

V and J are TRBV7-2 and TRBJ2-7; 11 bases are shared with TRBD2. Trimming removed 4 bases from V and 4 bases from J; junction bases left unmatched: 6. The CDR3 totals 15 residues. Per the germline V gene, CDR1 is SGHTA and CDR2 is FQGNSA. CDR3 sequence: CASSSTGTSGYEQYF. The CDR3 DNA follows: TGTGCCAGCAGCTCCACCGGGACTAGCGGATACGAGCAGTACTTC.

This chain connects TRBV5-1 to TRBJ2-2, with D possibly matching TRBD2 (5 bases). In germline, CDR1 is SGHRS, CDR2 YFSETQ. The CDR3 consists of 15 residues. The germline V and J ends were trimmed by 2 bases and 5 bases, with 13 bases remaining between them. CDR3 region: CASSFVWGETGELFF. DNA of the CDR3: TGCGCCAGCAGCTTTGTCTGGGGAGAAACCGGGGAGCTGTTTTTT.

The count of this clone is one. V and J are TRBV18 and TRBJ2-3; 8 bases align to TRBD1. V gave up 5 bases and J gave up 4 bases; unmatched junction bases: 11. There are 16 residues in the CDR3. Germline-derived CDR1 and CDR2 are KGHSH and LQKENI. The CDR3 protein is CASSTSDRGSADTQYF. The CDR3 DNA reads TGTGCCAGCTCAACCTCCGACAGGGGATCCGCAGATACGCAGTATTTT.